This TCR beta chain was identified during a study of spatial heterogeneity in lung cancer. Across the whole study: Combinations of a unique TCR and a UMI were tallied in raw reads, and on average each appeared more than ten times.

In the case of this clonotype: A much larger clone sits a single nucleotide away, making a read error possible.

V shed 2 bases and J 7 bases; nucleotides not matched to a gene: 5. The germline V gene encodes CDR1 MDHEN and CDR2 SYDVKM. This CDR3 is built from 14 residues. Time point noted: sample taken at primary tumor resection. The sequenced material consisted of unsorted whole RNA from tumor, nontumor lung or frozen PBMC. Untreated early-stage non-small cell lung cancer patients, roughly 72 in total, were the donors. TCRdb redid the calling of the 5' RACE reads with MiXCR, one entry per CDR3 protein. The repertoire consists of roughly 54,000 distinct CDR3 sequences, with about 7.4% occurring once and the leading ten covering about 13%.

This chain links TRBV28 with TRBJ2-3; 8 positions agree with TRBD2. Source: PBMCs, taken at surgery. The receptor comes from a female donor with early-stage non-small cell lung cancer. CDR3 DNA: TGTGCCAGCAGTTTAACGGGGGGGGCAAATACGCAGTATTTT. The encoded protein is CASSLTGGANTQYF. Full variable domain (remainder filled in from reference TRBV28 and TRBJ2-3): DVKVTQSSRYLVKRTGEKVFLECVQDMDHENMFWYRQDPGLGLRLIYFSYDVKMKEKGDIPEGYSVSREKKERFSLILESASTNQTSMYLCASSLTGGANTQYFGPGTRLTVL.